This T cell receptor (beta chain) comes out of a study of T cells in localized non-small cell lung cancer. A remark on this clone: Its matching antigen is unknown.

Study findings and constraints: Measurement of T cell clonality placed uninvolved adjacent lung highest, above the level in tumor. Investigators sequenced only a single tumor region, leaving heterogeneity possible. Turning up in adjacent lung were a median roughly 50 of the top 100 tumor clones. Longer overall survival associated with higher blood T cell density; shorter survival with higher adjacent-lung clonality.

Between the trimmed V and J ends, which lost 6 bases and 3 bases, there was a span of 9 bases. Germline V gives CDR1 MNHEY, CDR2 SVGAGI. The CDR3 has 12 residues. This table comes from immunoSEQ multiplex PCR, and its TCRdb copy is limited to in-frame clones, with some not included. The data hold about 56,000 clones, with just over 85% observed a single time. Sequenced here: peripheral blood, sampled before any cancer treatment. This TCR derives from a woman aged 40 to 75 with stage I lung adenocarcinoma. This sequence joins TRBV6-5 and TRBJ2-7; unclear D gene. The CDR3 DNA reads TGTGCCAGCAGGAACACATTCTACGAGCAGTACTTC. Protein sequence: CASRNTFYEQYF.